A single sample gave rise to the 23 T cell receptor beta chains below, sequenced in a study of cytomegalovirus exposure and HLA in healthy donors. The PCR ran on 60 Vbeta and 13 Jbeta primers. Assay used: immunoSEQ multiplex PCR; TCRdb lists only in-frame clones, some missing. The repertoire holds over 150,000 clones, with 70% to 75% as singletons. Specimen: PBMCs. Source of these receptors: a man aged 25 to 40 in good health and CMV-seropositive.

The chain has TRBV6-6 and TRBJ2-7; 7 bases align to TRBD1. The CDR3 totals 16 residues. The junction had 9 bases not matched to a gene; V was cut back by 4 bases and J by 0 bases. Germline CDR1 MNHNY, CDR2 SVGAGI (reference sequence). The CDR3 reads CASSSPGGPSSYEQYF. CDR3 DNA: TGTGCCAGCAGTTCACCAGGGGGTCCCTCCTCCTACGAGCAGTACTTC.

The chain has TRBV29-1 and TRBJ2-3; 13 bases map to TRBD2. Per the germline V gene, CDR1 is SQVTM and CDR2 is ANQGSEA. V gave up 7 bases and J gave up 8 bases; unmatched junction bases: 6. The CDR3 spans 13 residues. Here the CDR3 DNA reads TGCAGCGCAGGACTAGCGGGGGTGATTACGCAGTATTTT. This gives the protein CSAGLAGVITQYF.

This clone was counted between two and nine times. The rearrangement joins TRBV6-1 to TRBJ2-7; no reliable D call. CDR3 size: 11 residues. CDR1 and CDR2 from the germline V gene are MNHNS and SASEGT. The V and J ends lost 7 bases and 5 bases respectively, with 9 bases between them. This chain's CDR3 is CASTPRHEQYF. The CDR3, as DNA: TGTGCCAGCACCCCTCGTCACGAGCAGTACTTC.

The gene calls are TRBV28 and TRBJ2-3, with a tentative D call TRBD2 (5 bases). V was trimmed by 7 bases and J by 2 bases, leaving 7 bases between them. Germline CDR1 is MDHEN and CDR2 is SYDVKM. The CDR3 runs 12 residues. In DNA form, the CDR3 reads TGTGCCAGCATCGGGAACACAGATACGCAGTATTTT. Translation gives CASIGNTDTQYF.

The gene calls are TRBV9 and TRBJ2-3; possibly TRBD2 for D (5 bases). The CDR3 runs to 14 residues. Trimming shortened V by 0 bases and J by 3 bases, and 8 bases separated the two germline ends. The germline gives CDR1 SGDLS, CDR2 YYNGEE. The CDR3 sequence is CASSVGLATDTQYF. The DNA of the CDR3 is TGTGCCAGCAGCGTAGGGCTAGCAACAGATACGCAGTATTTT.

This clone has only one observation. The chain couples TRBV7-2 to TRBJ1-1, with 7 bases aligning to TRBD1. The CDR3 runs 13 residues. With 5 bases clipped from V and 5 bases from J, the junction kept 5 bases outside the gene matches. The germline V gene has CDR1 SGHTA and CDR2 FQGNSA. This CDR3 is CASSRDRLTEAFF. The CDR3 nucleotides read TGTGCCAGCAGCCGGGACAGACTTACTGAAGCTTTCTTT.

The chain employs TRBV10-1 and TRBJ1-6; the D gene is possibly TRBD1 (6 bases). The germline V gene has CDR1 WNHNN and CDR2 SYGVQD (reference sequence). The CDR3 is 14 residues long. Trimming took off 3 bases at V and 6 bases at J, with 9 bases between the two ends. CDR3 coding DNA: TGCGCCAGCAGTGACGGCAGGGGTAATTCACCCCTCCACTTT. This codes for CASSDGRGNSPLHF.

As concerns this clone: Germline and junction disagree at one end, which may indicate a read error. The rearrangement uses TRBV5-1 and TRBJ2-7; TRBD2 might be the D (5 bases). The germline V gene encodes CDR1 SGHRS and CDR2 YFSETQ. The CDR3 has 14 residues. CDR3 protein: CASSLAFEGYGQYF. The CDR3 DNA is TGCGCCAGCAGCTTGGCTTTCGAGGGCTACGGGCAGTACTTC. Filled out from reference TRBV5-1 and TRBJ2-7, the complete variable domain reads KAGVTQTPRYLIKTRGQQVTLSCSPISGHRSVSWYQQTPGQGLQFLFEYFSETQRNKGNFPGRFSGRQFSNSRSEMNVSTLELGDSALYLCASSLAFEGYGQYFGPGTRLTVT.

The J gene is TRBJ2-7, the V gene TRBV19, with 8 bases that match TRBD1. With 7 bases clipped from V and 0 bases from J, the junction kept 5 bases outside the gene matches. This CDR3 contains 14 residues. Per the germline V gene, CDR1 is LNHDA and CDR2 is SQIVND (reference sequence). CDR3 residues: CASKTDRVSYEQYF. CDR3 bases: TGTGCCAGTAAGACGGACAGGGTCTCCTACGAGCAGTACTTC.

This sequence joins TRBV27 and TRBJ2-7; tentatively, D is TRBD2 (6 bases). The CDR3 covers 14 residues. From germline, CDR1 is MNHEY and CDR2 SMNVEV (reference sequence). Between the trimmed V and J ends, which lost 8 bases and 0 bases, there was a span of 14 bases. CDR3 residues: CASWRAGSSYEQYF. The CDR3 coding sequence is TGTGCCAGCTGGAGGGCAGGGAGCTCCTACGAGCAGTACTTC.

The chain recombines TRBV16 with TRBJ1-5; no definite D call. This CDR3 is built from 13 residues. Germline CDR1 reads KGHSY; CDR2 reads FQNENV. Trimming removed 1 base at V and 5 bases at J, with 6 bases between. The CDR3 loop is CASSQWRDQPQHF. Written as DNA, the CDR3 is TGTGCCAGCAGCCAATGGAGGGATCAGCCCCAGCATTTT.

The chain has TRBV7-3 and TRBJ1-2, with unresolved D. CDR1 is SGHTA, CDR2 FQGTGA, per germline. This CDR3 region has 14 residues. V dropped 6 bases and J dropped 7 bases, with 18 bases sitting between them. CDR3 protein: CASRLDSARGGYTF. CDR3 sequence (DNA): TGTGCCAGCAGGCTGGACTCTGCCAGAGGTGGCTACACCTTC.

V and J are TRBV5-4 and TRBJ2-7; 7 positions match TRBD2. Germline loops: CDR1 SGHNT, CDR2 YYREEE (reference sequence). There are 13 residues in the CDR3. The junction had 1 base not matched to a gene; V was cut back by 3 bases and J by 1 base. The CDR3 protein is CASSWGGSYEQYF. The DNA for the CDR3 is TGTGCCAGCAGCTGGGGGGGGTCCTACGAGCAGTACTTC.

V usage is TRBV7-3 and J usage is TRBJ2-1; maybe TRBD2 (5 bases). The CDR3 covers 16 residues. Per the germline V gene, CDR1 is SGHTA and CDR2 is FQGTGA. Trimming removed 4 bases from V and 0 bases from J, with 13 bases in between. The CDR3 DNA follows: TGTGCCAGCAGCTCCGGGAAGGGCAGCTCCTACAATGAGCAGTTCTTC. It specifies CASSSGKGSSYNEQFF.

The chain employs TRBV2 and TRBJ2-2; 7 bases fit TRBD2. Per germline, CDR1 SNHLY and CDR2 FYNNEI. The CDR3 consists of 15 residues. The CDR3 nucleotides are TGTGCTACCAAGATAGGGACTACAAACACCGGGGAGCTGTTTTTT. Its protein is CATKIGTTNTGELFF. Supplemented by reference TRBV2 and TRBJ2-2, the full variable domain reads EPEVTQTPSHQVTQMGQEVILRCVPISNHLYFYWYRQILGQKVEFLVSFYNNEISEKSEIFDDQFSVERPDGSNFTLKIRSTKLEDSAMYFCATKIGTTNTGELFFGEGSRLTVL.

The chain has TRBV2 and TRBJ1-4; D might be TRBD1 (5 bases). CDR3 length: 15 amino acids. The V gene's germline CDR1 is SNHLY and CDR2 FYNNEI. Deletions cut 5 bases from V and 3 bases from J, with 13 bases between. The CDR3 region is CASSPGTAANEKLFF. CDR3 DNA: TGTGCCAGCAGTCCCGGGACTGCGGCTAATGAAAAACTGTTTTTT.

This sequence joins TRBV18 and TRBJ1-5; 7 positions match TRBD1. Germline V gene data show CDR1 as KGHSH and CDR2 as LQKENI. V gave up 1 base and J gave up 2 bases; unmatched junction bases: 5. CDR3 length: 16 residues. In DNA, the CDR3 is TGTGCCAGCTCACCACAGGGGGCGCGAGGCAATCAGCCCCAGCATTTT. Its protein is CASSPQGARGNQPQHF.

The chain uses TRBV28 and TRBJ2-5; 8 nucleotides line up with TRBD2. This CDR3 has 19 amino acids. Germline V gives CDR1 MDHEN, CDR2 SYDVKM. With V trimmed by 4 bases and J by 9 bases, 25 bases remained unmatched. The CDR3 is CASSYSFGIPGLGIKAQYF. CDR3 DNA: TGTGCCAGCAGTTACAGTTTCGGGATCCCGGGACTAGGGATAAAGGCCCAGTACTTC.

The V call is TRBV29-1, the J call TRBJ2-7; TRBD2 aligns across 9 bases. Per germline, CDR1 SQVTM and CDR2 ANQGSEA. CDR3 length: 16 amino acids. V lost 1 base and J lost 3; bases outside the gene matches: 10. The CDR3 sequence: CSVEGREGRWFYEQYF. CDR3 in DNA: TGCAGCGTTGAAGGGCGGGAGGGCCGTTGGTTCTACGAGCAGTACTTC.

CDR3 residues: CASSPHPDNEQFF. Here the CDR3 DNA reads TGTGCCAGCAGCCCGCACCCGGACAATGAGCAGTTCTTC. This chain links TRBV5-5 with TRBJ2-1; D is ambiguous. This CDR3 is 13 amino acids long. The V and J ends lost 4 bases and 5 bases respectively, with 10 bases between them. CDR1 is SGHKS and CDR2 is YYEKEE in the germline V gene (reference sequence).

The chain carries TRBV11-2 and TRBJ2-1; 9 bases line up with TRBD2. The germline gives CDR1 SGHAT, CDR2 FQNNGV. The CDR3 is 15 amino acids. V gave up 2 bases and J gave up 7 bases; unmatched junction bases: 6. The CDR3 sequence: CASSLRGTSPNEQFF. The CDR3 DNA reads as TGTGCCAGCAGCTTAAGGGGGACTAGCCCGAATGAGCAGTTCTTC.

In nucleotides, the CDR3 is TGTGCCAGCAGCCTAGGGGGGGGTGAGCAGTTCTTC. It codes for CASSLGGGEQFF. The V call is TRBV7-6, the J call TRBJ2-1, with D perhaps matching TRBD2 (7 bases). The CDR3 has 12 amino acids. Germline values: CDR1 SGHVS, CDR2 FNYEAQ. Trimming cost V 5 bases and J 9 bases, with 11 bases left between them.

The chain recombines TRBV7-9 with TRBJ2-2; 10 bases align to TRBD2. The CDR3 is 17 residues long. Germline loops: CDR1 SEHNR, CDR2 FQNEAQ (reference sequence). J lost 4 bases, V lost 0 bases, and 5 bases had no gene match. The DNA for the CDR3 is TGTGCCAGCAGCTTAGCCCAGACTAGCGGGTTCACCGGGGAGCTGTTTTTT. Residues: CASSLAQTSGFTGELFF.